Described below is a single TCR beta chain sequence and its context. Profiling relied on immunoSEQ multiplex PCR, and the TCRdb table lists in-frame clones only, not all of them. The sample consists of roughly 140,000 clones, around 94% of them appearing once. The data derive from a study of T cell responses to AZD1222 COVID-19 vaccine. Trimming removed 6 bases from V and 7 bases from J, with 18 bases in between. CDR3 length equals 15 residues. The V gene's germline CDR1 is LNHDA and CDR2 SQIVND (reference sequence). The material sequenced was peripheral blood, taken on day 0 of AZD1222 vaccination. This TCR came from an adult in good health. The rearrangement links TRBV19 to TRBJ1-4; a weak D match, TRBD1 (5 bases). The CDR3, as DNA: TGTGCCAGTAGCAAACGACCCCTCGGGGGTGAAAAACTGTTTTTT. It codes for CASSKRPLGGEKLFF. Complete variable domain (other parts from reference TRBV19 and TRBJ1-4): DGGITQSPKYLFRKEGQNVTLSCEQNLNHDAMYWYRQDPGQGLRLIYYSQIVNDFQKGDIAEGYSVSREKKESFPLTVTSAQKNPTAFYLCASSKRPLGGEKLFFGSGTQLSVL.